This T cell receptor (beta chain) originates from a study of Ad26.COV2.S vaccination and SARS-CoV-2 variants. Method: immunoSEQ multiplex PCR; TCRdb's copy keeps in-frame clones and lacks some. The data show roughly 320,000 clones, roughly 84% seen once. Study conclusions and caveats: Non-spike TCR breadth did not differ much between vaccine and placebo recipients. It was vaccine recipients, not placebo recipients, who had the higher spike-specific TCR breadth.

A remark on this clone: The antigen is undetermined.

V lost 6 bases and J lost 4; bases outside the gene matches: 26. CDR3 length: 20 amino acids. CDR1 is WSHSY, CDR2 SAAADI, per germline. As to treatment: about 20 received Ad26.COV2.S at low or high dose, single or two shots; 5 received placebo; per-sample allocation not given. The samples date from day 63 after the first vaccine or placebo injection. This clonotype was sampled from a person between 18 and 59 years old who received the Ad26.COV2.S COVID-19 vaccine or a placebo. The sequenced sample was peripheral blood, obtained in a trial of Ad26.COV2.S vaccine versus placebo. This chain uses TRBV10-2 with TRBJ2-7; TRBD1 matches 8 bases. CDR3 loop: CASSSRALNQQGVLFYEQYF. In DNA, the CDR3 is TGCGCCAGCAGCAGTCGGGCCCTGAATCAACAGGGGGTATTGTTTTACGAGCAGTACTTC.